The clone carrying this TCR beta chain was seen many times. Its antigen is still unknown. Treatment of any kind had been given to no patient before thyroid surgery. TCRdb reanalyzed the PCR reads with MiXCR. Found here are about 21,000 clones, about 20% of them singletons; the top ten hold 10%. This sample was included in a study of metastatic and nonmetastatic thyroid tumors. Study context: Blood and tumor or nodule tissue repertoires from malignant and benign thyroid patients were compared. Whole-study findings and limits: The study reportedly found significantly higher TCR beta diversity in malignant thyroid tumors than benign nodules, in blood and tumor.

Trimming removed 1 base from V and 3 bases from J; junction bases left unmatched: 3. The CDR3 is 15 residues long. Germline assignment: CDR1 DFQATT and CDR2 SNEGSKA (reference sequence). This chain links TRBV20-1 with TRBJ1-5; 10 positions match TRBD1. What was sequenced was tumor tissue. The receptor's source is a male donor with papillary thyroid cancer or a benign thyroid nodule (not recorded which). Some clones in this sample may be carry-over from other donors' samples. The CDR3 DNA is TGCAGTGCTAGAGGCGGGACAGGGGTCAATCAGCCCCAGCATTTT. Encoded protein: CSARGGTGVNQPQHF.